This TCR beta chain appears in the sequencing data of a study of OX40 agonist ivuxolimab in advanced cancers. In the study overall: Ivuxolimab was administered intravenously to patients at 0.01 to 10 mg/kg every 2 weeks. A diagnosis of hepatocellular carcinoma, melanoma, renal cell or head and neck cancer was present in dose-escalation patients. Partial responses were observed in three patients, of whom one had hepatocellular carcinoma and two had cutaneous melanoma.

Concerning this clone itself: Its antigen is not identified.

The V segment lost 7 bases and the J segment 9 bases; nucleotides outside the gene matches: 8. The CDR3 spans 13 residues. CDR1 is MNHEY and CDR2 is SMNVEV in the germline V gene (reference sequence). Study-wide results and limits: Average numbers of expanded clones were greater in CD8+ T cells than in CD4+.

Profiling relied on immunoSEQ multiplex PCR, and the TCRdb table lists in-frame clones only, not all of them. The sample has tens of thousands of clones; roughly 80% are singletons. The rearrangement joins TRBV27 to TRBJ1-2; 10 nucleotides line up with TRBD1. Sequenced here: CD4+ or CD8+ T cells sorted from blood, sampled in a trial of the OX40 agonist ivuxolimab. The receptor's source is an adult with an advanced solid tumor such as melanoma, head and neck, liver or kidney cancer. CDR3 protein: CASIYDRGRRYTF. Here the CDR3 DNA reads TGTGCCAGCATCTACGACAGGGGGCGCCGCTACACCTTC.